The text below deals with one T cell receptor (beta chain). What it recognizes is unknown. This sample is drawn from a study of a mutant IDH1 vaccine in newly diagnosed glioma. Study-wide context: The study started vaccination 4-6 weeks after radiotherapy alone, or with temozolomide cycles. Receipt of radiotherapy, temozolomide, or both preceded the study, and most received both. Weeks 35 and 47 hosted visits V12 and V13, respectively.

The CDR3 covers 16 residues. In germline, CDR1 is MNHEY, CDR2 SVGAGI. J gave up 5 bases and V 2 bases, and 10 bases lay outside the gene matches. Time point noted: week 35, safety follow-up. Every single dose of the vaccine, 300 ug of mutant IDH1 20-mer peptide, came with topical imiquimod. The study enrolled donors with new WHO grade 3 or 4 IDH1-mutant, ATRX-lost astrocytomas. The protocol was immunoSEQ multiplex PCR, while the TCRdb copy is restricted to in-frame clones and leaves out a portion. This sample has under 40,000 clones, with approximately 77% found just once. This material consisted of PBMCs, taken from a glioma patient whose treatment included an IDH1 peptide vaccine. The receptor comes from a man aged 25-40 years with glioma. The chain recombines TRBV6-5 with TRBJ1-1, with 8 nucleotides matching TRBD1. The CDR3 loop is CASSYGRGQRRTEAFF. The CDR3 DNA reads as TGTGCCAGCAGTTACGGCAGGGGGCAGAGGAGGACTGAAGCTTTCTTT.